These T cell receptor beta chains were read from a single sample in a study of T cell responses to AZD1222 COVID-19 vaccine. Measured with immunoSEQ multiplex PCR; TCRdb has only the in-frame clones, and not every one. The sample includes some 130,000 clones, roughly nine tenths seen only once; the top ten take about 2.7%. This specimen consisted of peripheral blood, obtained on day 0 of AZD1222 vaccination. These TCRs come from an adult in good health. CDR3s include the opening cysteine and the closing phenylalanine or tryptophan. Fields, in order: clone size, V gene, J gene, D gene, CDR3 protein, CDR3 DNA. A D gene is named only where the DNA matches it firmly. Size values are once, few and many counts, or a class for expanded clones, and some rows have none.

-,TRBV6-5,TRBJ1-1,-,CASTRLWGSGTEAFF,TGTGCCAGCACCAGGCTGTGGGGCTCGGGCACTGAAGCTTTCTTT
-,TRBV7-8,TRBJ2-1,TRBD2,CASSLDVAGVNEQFF,TGTGCCAGCAGCTTAGACGTAGCGGGAGTAAATGAGCAGTTCTTC
-,TRBV21-1,TRBJ2-3,-,CASSKVFGAVDTQYF,TGTGCCAGCAGCAAAGTTTTTGGGGCGGTAGATACGCAGTATTTT
-,TRBV12-5,TRBJ2-3,-,CASGSPSDSDTQYF,TGTGCTAGTGGTTCCCCCTCAGACAGCGATACGCAGTATTTT
-,TRBV19,TRBJ2-7,TRBD1,CASSPNPGTGGIMQYF,TGTGCCAGTAGTCCAAACCCCGGGACAGGGGGCATAATGCAGTACTTC
-,TRBV2,TRBJ2-5,-,CASSGPNVRRDQETQYF,TGTGCCAGCAGTGGGCCAAACGTGCGAAGGGACCAAGAGACCCAGTACTTC
-,TRBV3-1/TRBV3-2,TRBJ2-5,TRBD2,CASSQGTSGRETQYF,TGTGCCAGCAGCCAAGGGACTAGCGGGAGGGAGACCCAGTACTTC
-,TRBV24-1,TRBJ2-2,-,CATSDFQANTGELFF,TGTGCCACCAGTGATTTTCAGGCGAACACCGGGGAGCTGTTTTTT
-,TRBV12-5,TRBJ2-5,TRBD2,CASGLRVAGVAETQYF,TGTGCTAGTGGTTTGCGTGTAGCGGGAGTTGCCGAGACCCAGTACTTC
-,TRBV27,TRBJ1-6,-,CASSSTVSYNSPLHF,TGTGCCAGCAGTTCCACCGTCTCCTATAATTCACCCCTCCACTTT
-,TRBV6-1,TRBJ1-1,-,CASSEALLEEHTEAFF,TGTGCCAGCAGTGAAGCGCTTCTTGAGGAGCACACTGAAGCTTTCTTT
-,TRBV5-1,TRBJ1-5,-,CASSPRGAGQPQHF,TGCGCCAGCAGCCCAAGGGGTGCGGGTCAGCCCCAGCATTTT
-,TRBV29-1,TRBJ1-2,-,CSVVSGLSYTF,TGCAGCGTTGTTTCGGGTCTGAGCTACACCTTC
-,TRBV4-1,TRBJ1-2,-,CASSQGSGVAGYGYTF,TGCGCCAGCAGCCAAGGTTCAGGGGTCGCGGGCTATGGCTACACCTTC
once,TRBV12-3/TRBV12-4,TRBJ1-2,TRBD1,CASSLRGQGGYTF,TGTGCCAGCAGTTTAAGGGGACAGGGCGGCTACACCTTC
-,TRBV5-4,TRBJ1-1,-,CASSRTGMNTEAFF,TGTGCCAGCAGCCGGACGGGCATGAACACTGAAGCTTTCTTT
-,TRBV5-5,TRBJ1-4,TRBD1,CASLTGVGYNEKLFF,TGTGCCAGTTTGACAGGGGTAGGATATAATGAAAAACTGTTTTTT
-,TRBV4-3,TRBJ1-3,-,CASSQDAVSSGNTIYF,TGCGCCAGCAGCCAAGATGCAGTTAGCTCTGGAAACACCATATATTTT
once,TRBV12-3/TRBV12-4,TRBJ2-1,-,CASSLGQYNEQFF,TGTGCCAGCAGTCTAGGACAGTACAATGAGCAGTTCTTC
-,TRBV5-6,TRBJ2-5,TRBD1,CASRILDRVETQYF,TGTGCCAGCAGGATCCTCGACAGGGTTGAGACCCAGTACTTC
-,TRBV5-4,TRBJ1-2,-,CASSLATENYGYTF,TGTGCCAGCAGCTTGGCTACAGAGAACTATGGCTACACCTTC
-,TRBV7-9,TRBJ2-2,TRBD2,CASIETSGRSGELFF,TGTGCCAGCATCGAGACTAGCGGGAGATCTGGGGAGCTGTTTTTT
-,TRBV15,TRBJ2-1,TRBD2,CATSRAPAGGPNEQFF,TGTGCCACCAGCAGAGCACCCGCGGGAGGGCCGAATGAGCAGTTCTTC
-,TRBV4-2,TRBJ2-7,-,CASSQASGATTYEQYF,TGTGCCAGCAGCCAAGCCTCGGGAGCTACCACCTACGAGCAGTACTTC
-,TRBV2,TRBJ2-2,-,CASSERGTNTGELFF,TGTGCCAGCAGTGAGCGCGGGACGAACACCGGGGAGCTGTTTTTT
-,TRBV2,TRBJ2-6,TRBD1,CASSPRQGSSGANVLTF,TGTGCCAGCAGCCCCAGACAGGGCTCCTCTGGGGCCAACGTCCTGACTTTC
-,TRBV18,TRBJ1-1,-,CASRPGRGADEAFF,TGTGCCAGCAGACCCGGCAGGGGAGCGGATGAAGCTTTCTTT
-,TRBV2,TRBJ2-5,TRBD2,CASSGYQETQYF,TGTGCCAGTAGCGGGTACCAAGAGACCCAGTACTTC
-,TRBV2,TRBJ1-1,-,CASSGDGKITEAFF,TGTGCCAGCAGTGGGGACGGGAAAATCACTGAAGCTTTCTTT
once,TRBV5-1,TRBJ2-3,TRBD2,CASSSEGGRVGTDTQYF,TGCGCCAGCTCCTCCGAGGGCGGGAGGGTTGGCACAGATACGCAGTATTTT
-,TRBV19,TRBJ2-1,TRBD2,CAAGTSGNEQFF,TGTGCCGCCGGGACTAGCGGAAATGAGCAGTTCTTC
-,TRBV6-1,TRBJ1-5,-,CASSEYPGNQPQHF,TGTGCCAGCAGTGAATATCCTGGGAATCAGCCCCAGCATTTT